Shown below are 24 T cell receptor beta chains from a single sample sequenced in a study of T-cell memory formation after mild COVID-19. MiXCR, run by TCRdb on the 5' RACE reads, gives a single entry per CDR3 protein. The table lists roughly 320,000 distinct CDR3 sequences, 25% to 30% of them singletons, with about 13% in the top ten. Specimen: PBMCs or a T cell subset sorted from them (not recorded which). Source of these receptors: an adult woman who had mild COVID-19 (a few samples of this study predate the infection). Cell type and time point are not known.

The table lists this clonotype with a few counts. The chain is built from TRBV7-8 and TRBJ1-2; D perhaps matches TRBD1 (6 bases). The CDR3 length is 16 residues. The germline V gene encodes CDR1 SGHVS and CDR2 FQNEAQ. Trimming removed 3 bases from V and 2 bases from J, with 16 bases in between. CDR3: CASSLAGGMGNYGYTF. In DNA, the CDR3 is TGTGCCAGCAGCTTGGCGGGGGGCATGGGGAACTATGGCTACACCTTC.

The rearrangement uses TRBV7-2 and TRBJ2-4; D is ambiguous. Germline CDR1 and CDR2: SGHTA and FQGNSA. The CDR3 extends over 15 amino acids. Trimming pared 1 base from V and 3 bases from J, leaving 10 bases between. The CDR3 sequence: CASSLEGRVKNIQYF. The CDR3 DNA follows: TGTGCCAGCAGCTTAGAGGGAAGGGTCAAAAACATTCAGTACTTC.

The rearrangement links TRBV5-1 to TRBJ2-1; possibly TRBD1 or TRBD2 for D (6 bases each). The CDR3 has 15 residues. Trimming took 3 bases from V and 6 from J, leaving 16 bases between them. Per the germline V gene, CDR1 is SGHRS and CDR2 is YFSETQ. The CDR3 loop reads CASSWAQGGGNEQFF. Written as DNA, the CDR3 is TGCGCCAGCAGCTGGGCACAGGGAGGCGGCAATGAGCAGTTCTTC.

This clonotype occurred many times. The chain uses TRBV7-9 and TRBJ2-1; 9 bases align to TRBD2. V lost 0 bases, J lost 1 base, and 1 base stayed unmatched. The CDR3 is 16 amino acids. Germline CDR1 SEHNR, CDR2 FQNEAQ (reference sequence). CDR3 in DNA: TGTGCCAGCAGCTTAGCTAGCGGGAGTTCCTACAATGAGCAGTTCTTC. Translated: CASSLASGSSYNEQFF.

The chain uses TRBV2 and TRBJ1-6; D not certain. Germline-derived CDR1 and CDR2 are SNHLY and FYNNEI. Trimming left V 5 bases short and J 7 bases short, with 12 bases between. The CDR3 consists of 14 residues. The DNA of the CDR3 is TGTGCCAGCAGTCCACTGTTGAGGAATTCACCCCTCCACTTT. Protein sequence: CASSPLLRNSPLHF.

V and J are TRBV4-3 and TRBJ2-3; no clear D. The V gene lost 1 base and the J gene lost 1 base, with 3 bases spanning the gap. This CDR3 has 13 residues. Germline CDR1 reads LGHNA; CDR2 reads YSLEER. This CDR3 is CASSQARTDTQYF. In DNA form, the CDR3 reads TGCGCCAGCAGCCAAGCCCGCACAGATACGCAGTATTTT.

The chain employs TRBV4-3 and TRBJ2-3, with 7 bases identical to TRBD1. The CDR3 contains 16 residues. Germline-derived CDR1 and CDR2 are LGHNA and YSLEER. After removal of 4 bases from V and 1 base from J, the junction contained 8 bases not matched to a gene. The CDR3 DNA sequence: TGCGCCAGCAGCCGCCTAGGGCAGGGGGGCACAGATACGCAGTATTTT. It specifies CASSRLGQGGTDTQYF.

The chain recombines TRBV18 with TRBJ2-7; 9 positions match TRBD1. The CDR3 runs to 14 residues. Germline V gene lookup returns CDR1 KGHSH and CDR2 LQKENI. Losses at the gene ends were 6 bases for V and 3 bases for J; bases not matched to a gene: 6. The CDR3 region has the DNA TGTGCCAGCTCCCCAGACAGGGGGTTCTACGAGCAGTACTTC. It yields the protein CASSPDRGFYEQYF.

The chain couples TRBV7-8 to TRBJ2-1; 7 bases match TRBD2. Germline CDR1 and CDR2: SGHVS and FQNEAQ. V lost 5 bases to trimming and J lost 8 bases; unmatched junction nucleotides: 12. CDR3 length equals 15 residues. The CDR3 coding sequence is TGTGCCAGCAGCCGGATGGCGGGAGCCCCCCATGAGCAGTTCTTC. It is translated as CASSRMAGAPHEQFF.

The sample holds a few counts of this clonotype. The chain joins TRBV6-6 to TRBJ2-7; possibly TRBD2 for D (6 bases). The germline V gene has CDR1 MNHNY and CDR2 SVGAGI (reference sequence). The CDR3 is 15 residues long. The ends were cut back, 2 bases at V and 2 bases at J, with 13 bases in the middle. CDR3 sequence (DNA): TGTGCCAGCAGTTACACGACGGGGGAGACCTACGAGCAGTACTTC. It translates to CASSYTTGETYEQYF.

The chain has TRBV11-2 and TRBJ2-5; 11 bases agree with TRBD2. V lost 3 bases, J lost 7 bases, and 7 bases stayed unmatched. This CDR3 has 15 amino acids. Germline CDR1 SGHAT, CDR2 FQNNGV. CDR3 DNA sequence: TGTGCCAGCAGCTTTACAACTAGCGGGGGCGGGACCCAGTACTTC. Translated: CASSFTTSGGGTQYF.

This sequence joins TRBV7-9 and TRBJ2-3; 9 bases map to TRBD1. Trimming took 11 bases from V and 0 from J; bases not matched to a gene: 9. The CDR3 contains 15 residues. The germline CDR1 and CDR2 sequences are SEHNR and FQNEAQ (reference sequence). The CDR3 coding sequence is TGTGCCGGCTCTATCGGGACAGGGAGCACAGATACGCAGTATTTT. Encoded protein: CAGSIGTGSTDTQYF.

A remark on this clonotype: Germline is not matched at one junction end, which may reflect a read error. This chain links TRBV5-6 with TRBJ2-7, with 7 bases matching TRBD1. This CDR3 is built from 16 residues. Germline-derived CDR1 and CDR2 are SGHDT and YYEEEE. The CDR3 is CASNLNRGAYSYEQYF. The CDR3, as DNA: TGTGCCAGCAACTTGAACAGGGGCGCCTACTCCTACGAGCAGTACTTC.

The chain recombines TRBV14 with TRBJ2-7, with TRBD2 matching over 14 bases. J gave up 0 bases and V 3 bases, and 7 bases lay outside the gene matches. The CDR3 is made up of 18 amino acids. Germline loops: CDR1 SGHDN, CDR2 FVKESK. CDR3 residues: CASSQWGLAGASSYEQYF. CDR3 nucleotides: TGTGCCAGCAGCCAGTGGGGACTAGCGGGAGCGAGCTCCTACGAGCAGTACTTC.

The CDR3 DNA reads as TGTGCCAGCAGCCAAGTATCCGAGCAGTACTTC. It translates to CASSQVSEQYF. This chain links TRBV3-1 with TRBJ2-7; D remains ambiguous. This CDR3 is 11 amino acids long. V was trimmed by 1 base and J by 6 bases, leaving 4 bases between them. Germline V gene data show CDR1 as LGHDT and CDR2 as YNNKEL (reference sequence).

This clonotype was detected a few times. CDR3 sequence: CASSPRRVGHNEQFF. CDR3 bases: TGTGCCAGCAGCCCGCGGCGGGTCGGGCACAATGAGCAGTTCTTC. J is TRBJ2-1 and V is TRBV7-9, with D tentatively TRBD2 (5 bases). The V gene lost 5 bases and the J gene lost 5 bases, with 16 bases spanning the gap. Germline V gene lookup returns CDR1 SEHNR and CDR2 FQNEAQ (reference sequence). CDR3 size: 15 residues.

The rearrangement uses TRBV7-8 and TRBJ2-5; 8 bases agree with TRBD2. Per germline, CDR1 SGHVS and CDR2 FQNEAQ. V was pared by 6 bases and J by 2 bases, with 8 bases of the junction left unmatched. There are 15 residues in the CDR3. CDR3 region: CASSRASGRQETQYF. CDR3 nucleotides: TGTGCCAGCAGTAGGGCTAGCGGGCGTCAAGAGACCCAGTACTTC.

In its sample, this clonotype was seen a few times. The rearrangement links TRBV4-1 to TRBJ2-1, with a weak D call TRBD2 (5 bases). Germline V gene sequence: CDR1 MGHRA, CDR2 YSYEKL. The germline V and J ends were trimmed by 8 bases and 6 bases, with 23 bases remaining between them. The CDR3 is 16 residues long. In DNA form, the CDR3 reads TGCGCCAGCGCCAGTTACGACGGCGGGCGCCCCAATGAGCAGTTCTTC. It translates to CASASYDGGRPNEQFF.

V and J are TRBV3-1 and TRBJ1-2, with 9 bases aligning to TRBD1. The CDR3 is 15 residues long. Germline CDR1 is LGHDT and CDR2 is YNNKEL (reference sequence). With 4 bases clipped from V and 7 bases from J, the junction kept 10 bases outside the gene matches. The CDR3 here is CASSPPGQGRSGYTF. DNA of the CDR3: TGTGCCAGCAGCCCGCCGGGACAGGGCAGGTCTGGCTACACCTTC.

The chain carries TRBV7-2 and TRBJ1-4; 7 bases agree with TRBD1. CDR3 length: 14 amino acids. CDR1 and CDR2 (germline): SGHTA, FQGNSA. V was clipped by 5 bases and J by 6 bases; unmatched bases: 6. The CDR3: CASSQGQTYEKLFF. The CDR3 coding sequence is TGTGCCAGCAGCCAGGGACAGACCTATGAAAAACTGTTTTTT.

This clonotype appeared a few times. The chain links TRBV20-1 to TRBJ2-3; 11 positions agree with TRBD2. The CDR3 has 17 amino acids. Germline CDR1 is DFQATT and CDR2 is SNEGSKA (reference sequence). V lost 2 bases, J lost 2 bases, and 9 bases stayed unmatched. CDR3 sequence (DNA): TGCAGTGCTAGAACTAGCGGGAGAAGGGGGGCCACAGATACGCAGTATTTT. Translating gives CSARTSGRRGATDTQYF.

This clonotype appeared many times. The genes are TRBV29-1 and TRBJ2-1; 10 nucleotides align to TRBD2. The V and J ends lost 4 bases and 12 bases, in that order; junction bases with no gene match: 9. This CDR3 is 13 amino acids long. Per germline, CDR1 SQVTM and CDR2 ANQGSEA. This CDR3 is CSVVPSGRGGQFF. The CDR3 coding sequence is TGCAGCGTTGTCCCTAGCGGGAGAGGAGGGCAGTTCTTC.

This clonotype was seen more than once but under ten times. The chain recombines TRBV5-6 with TRBJ2-7; D ambiguous. Deletions cut 6 bases from V and 2 bases from J, with 15 bases between. The length of the CDR3 is 14 residues. Germline assignment: CDR1 SGHDT and CDR2 YYEEEE. The CDR3 nucleotides read TGTGCCAGCACCGTGGGAATAGAGACCTACGAGCAGTACTTC. It translates to CASTVGIETYEQYF.

The V and J genes are TRBV7-6 and TRBJ2-1; TRBD2 aligns across 12 bases. The CDR3 contains 17 residues. Looked up from germline, CDR1 is SGHVS and CDR2 is FNYEAQ. V was pared by 5 bases and J by 0 bases, with 5 bases of the junction left unmatched. The CDR3 loop is CASSPGLAGSSYNEQFF. The CDR3 bases are TGTGCCAGCAGCCCGGGACTAGCGGGTAGCTCCTACAATGAGCAGTTCTTC.